This T cell receptor (beta chain) was captured in a study of cytomegalovirus exposure and HLA in healthy donors. Study-level findings and limits: Across all donors, roughly uniform sequencing depth was an assumption of the presence/absence analyses. Owing to their indistinguishability, certain V segments, notably TRBV6-2 and TRBV6-3, were excluded.

Amplification used 60 Vbeta primers and 13 Jbeta primers. The protocol was immunoSEQ multiplex PCR, while the TCRdb copy is restricted to in-frame clones and leaves out a portion. The repertoire has under 200,000 clones, more than 75% of them found once; the top ten carry more than 3%. The CDR3 spans 13 residues. Trimming stripped 8 bases from V and 4 bases from J, with 12 bases between. Germline CDR1 is MNHEY and CDR2 is SVGAGI. Regarding this clone: The antigen remains undetermined.

Sequenced sample: PBMCs. The V call is TRBV6-5, the J call TRBJ1-5; the D is unclear. This clonotype originated in a man aged 35-49 years in good health and CMV-seropositive. CDR3 sequence (DNA): TGTGCCAGCGCAGTAGCGGGGAATCAGCCCCAGCATTTT. Translated, it gives CASAVAGNQPQHF.